This T cell receptor beta chain derives from a study of blood T cell repertoires in COVID-19. Study-wide background: Donors in the United States, Italy and Spain gave samples during acute or convalescent COVID-19. The cDNA or gDNA used as material had been derived from T cells, B-cell-depleted T cells, or PBMCs.

As handled by the study authors: Researchers report that nucleated cell counts were estimated from reference gene primer amplification. Sequencing was performed with immunoSEQ multiplex PCR; in TCRdb, only in-frame clones are kept and a portion is missing. D and trimming come from the DNA, and the V and J calls and clone size come from that table. The data contain about 220,000 clones, less than 90% of them seen just once; the ten biggest clones take up around 2.7%. The CDR3 loop spans 15 amino acids. V lost 1 base to trimming and J lost 5 bases; unmatched junction nucleotides: 5. Germline CDR1 MGHRA, CDR2 YSYEKL. Donors in Cohort 3 counted as recovered after two negative PCRs, clearance, or symptom resolution.

Sequencing input: PBMCs or T cells enriched from blood (not recorded which). The receptor's source is a woman in her twenties or thirties who had recovered from COVID-19. The V and J genes are TRBV4-1 and TRBJ2-3; 8 bases match TRBD2. Written as DNA, the CDR3 is TGCGCCAGCAGCCAAGTACCGGGGGGGCTAGATACGCAGTATTTT. Translating gives CASSQVPGGLDTQYF.